This entry lists 32 T cell receptor beta chains sequenced from one sample in a study of shared clonotypes between healthy human individuals. The protocol was immunoSEQ multiplex PCR, while the TCRdb copy is restricted to in-frame clones and leaves out a portion. This table has roughly 2 million clones, about 95% appearing once. The sequenced sample was naive CD4+ T cells sorted from blood. The sample's subset: CD45RA+ positively selected. The receptor set was obtained from a young man in good health.

The rearrangement joins TRBV5-4 to TRBJ1-2, with D possibly matching TRBD1 (5 bases). CDR1 and CDR2 (germline): SGHNT, YYREEE (reference sequence). V gave up 4 bases and J gave up 0 bases, with 16 bases separating them. The CDR3 is made up of 16 amino acids. The CDR3 sequence is CASSLLEGAPNYGYTF. CDR3 nucleotides: TGTGCCAGCAGCCTCCTAGAAGGGGCACCTAACTATGGCTACACCTTC.

The rearrangement joins TRBV30 to TRBJ2-4; tentatively, D is TRBD1 (6 bases). V dropped 0 bases and J dropped 5 bases, with 20 bases sitting between them. Germline-derived CDR1 and CDR2 are GTSNPN and SVGIG (reference sequence). The CDR3 covers 17 residues. For the CDR3, the DNA is TGTGCCTGGAGTGTAGAACTCATGGGCAGGGGCGAAAACATTCAGTACTTC. This gives the protein CAWSVELMGRGENIQYF.

The chain recombines TRBV4-2 with TRBJ2-7; D gene unclear. CDR3 length: 13 amino acids. The V end was cut by 2 bases, the J end by 3 bases, with 8 bases between. Per germline, CDR1 LGHNA and CDR2 YNFKEQ. The CDR3 loop reads CASSQSGSYEQYF. Written as DNA, the CDR3 is TGTGCCAGCAGCCAAAGTGGCAGCTACGAGCAGTACTTC.

CDR3 sequence: CASSLPQSPEQYF. The CDR3 coding sequence is TGTGCCAGCAGTTTACCACAGTCCCCCGAGCAGTACTTC. The chain employs TRBV28 and TRBJ2-7; D not resolved. Germline-derived CDR1 and CDR2 are MDHEN and SYDVKM. V dropped 2 bases and J dropped 6 bases, with 11 bases sitting between them. The CDR3 length is 13 residues.

The chain employs TRBV7-2 and TRBJ1-5; D is unclear. This CDR3 is built from 13 residues. Germline CDR1 reads SGHTA; CDR2 reads FQGNSA. V lost 4 bases to trimming and J lost 7 bases, with 11 bases between them. The CDR3 region has the DNA TGTGCCAGCAGCTACGTCATACAGCAGCCCCAGCATTTT. Its translation: CASSYVIQQPQHF.

The chain recombines TRBV30 with TRBJ2-3; perhaps TRBD1 as D (6 bases). This CDR3 region has 14 residues. The V end was cut by 5 bases, the J end by 1 base, with 13 bases between. Germline loops: CDR1 GTSNPN, CDR2 SVGIG (reference sequence). The CDR3 DNA reads TGTGCCTGGCTACAGGGTATCGGCACAGATACGCAGTATTTT. Translation gives CAWLQGIGTDTQYF. Combining the CDR3 with reference TRBV30 and TRBJ2-3 gives the whole variable domain SQTIHQWPATLVQPVGSPLSLECTVEGTSNPNLYWYRQAAGRGLQLLFYSVGIGQISSEVPQNLSASRPQDRQFILSSKKLLLSDSGFYLCAWLQGIGTDTQYFGPGTRLTVL.

The gene calls are TRBV18 and TRBJ1-3; a possible D gene is TRBD1 (5 bases). This CDR3 has 17 amino acids. The V and J ends lost 3 bases and 3 bases respectively, with 18 bases between them. The germline V gene encodes CDR1 KGHSH and CDR2 LQKENI. The CDR3 region has the DNA TGTGCCAGCTCACCTCTGGGGTCCGGGGGTCGTGGAAACACCATATATTTT. Encoded protein: CASSPLGSGGRGNTIYF.

V is TRBV5-1 and J is TRBJ2-2; D tentatively reads TRBD1 or TRBD2 (6 bases each). This CDR3 has 16 residues. The germline V and J ends were trimmed by 6 bases and 0 bases, with 15 bases remaining between them. Germline CDR1 is SGHRS and CDR2 is YFSETQ. Here the CDR3 reads CASTSPGGTNTGELFF. CDR3 in DNA: TGCGCCAGCACCTCACCCGGGGGCACGAACACCGGGGAGCTGTTTTTT.

This rearrangement joins TRBV6-5 to TRBJ2-1; D gene uncertain. Germline V gene sequence: CDR1 MNHEY, CDR2 SVGAGI. The CDR3 runs 13 residues. The V end lost 6 bases, the J end lost 6 bases, and 12 bases lay between the germline ends. As DNA, the CDR3 is TGTGCCAGCAGCTCCTCACCACGCAATGAGCAGTTCTTC. Protein sequence: CASSSSPRNEQFF.

The chain is built from TRBV7-2 and TRBJ2-2; 8 nucleotides match TRBD2. Germline V gene sequence: CDR1 SGHTA, CDR2 FQGNSA. The CDR3 is made up of 18 amino acids. The junction had 15 bases not matched to a gene; V was cut back by 5 bases and J by 4 bases. Here the CDR3 reads CASSPTVGPRGGTGELFF. The CDR3 nucleotides are TGTGCCAGCAGCCCGACCGTGGGACCCCGGGGGGGCACCGGGGAGCTGTTTTTT.

The chain recombines TRBV5-4 with TRBJ2-7, with TRBD2 matching 9 bases. V lost 1 base and J lost 3; bases outside the gene matches: 5. Germline-derived CDR1 and CDR2 are SGHNT and YYREEE (reference sequence). The CDR3 is 15 amino acids. Written as DNA, the CDR3 is TGTGCCAGCAGCTTGAGAAAGCGGGAGGTCTACGAGCAGTACTTC. Protein sequence: CASSLRKREVYEQYF.

The sample holds a few counts of this clone. The rearrangement links TRBV29-1 to TRBJ1-3; 7 bases fit TRBD1. The CDR3 totals 13 residues. Germline V gene lookup returns CDR1 SQVTM and CDR2 ANQGSEA. With 4 bases clipped from V and 2 bases from J, the junction kept 2 bases outside the gene matches. The CDR3 protein is CSVGQGAGNTIYF. In DNA, the CDR3 is TGCAGCGTTGGGCAGGGGGCTGGAAACACCATATATTTT.

This clone has just one count. The rearrangement joins TRBV25-1 to TRBJ2-7; TRBD1 matches 10 bases. Germline CDR1 reads MGHDK; CDR2 reads SYGVNS. Unmatched junction bases numbered 4, after V lost 3 bases and J lost 2 bases. The CDR3 is 15 residues long. CDR3 amino acids: CASSESGQGAYEQYF. As DNA, the CDR3 is TGTGCCAGCAGTGAGAGCGGACAGGGGGCCTACGAGCAGTACTTC.

This clone was recorded only once. The V and J genes are TRBV5-1 and TRBJ2-5, with 11 bases matching TRBD1. With V trimmed by 3 bases and J by 2 bases, 6 bases remained unmatched. This CDR3 comprises 16 residues. Germline CDR1 and CDR2: SGHRS and YFSETQ. The CDR3 reads CASSSGGTGGQETQYF. The CDR3 DNA follows: TGCGCCAGCAGCTCTGGCGGGACAGGGGGTCAAGAGACCCAGTACTTC.

The rearrangement uses TRBV21-1 and TRBJ2-5; whether TRBD1, the table's D call, matches the DNA was not checked. TRBV21-1 is shown as a pseudogene. The CDR3 is 18 residues long. The CDR3 coding sequence is TGTGCCAGCAGCAAAGCGCTTTGGCAGGATTGTTACCAAGAGACCCAGTACTTC. Amino acids: CASSKALWQDCYQETQYF.

CDR3 in amino acids: CASTSTDLAKNIQYF. As DNA, the CDR3 is TGTGCCAGCACATCGACAGACCTAGCCAAAAACATTCAGTACTTC. V is TRBV28 and J is TRBJ2-4; D might be TRBD1 (5 bases). V gave up 7 bases and J gave up 0 bases, with 13 bases separating them. This CDR3 region has 15 residues. Germline-derived CDR1 and CDR2 are MDHEN and SYDVKM. Filled out from reference TRBV28 and TRBJ2-4, the complete variable domain reads DVKVTQSSRYLVKRTGEKVFLECVQDMDHENMFWYRQDPGLGLRLIYFSYDVKMKEKGDIPEGYSVSREKKERFSLILESASTNQTSMYLCASTSTDLAKNIQYFGAGTRLSVL.

V is TRBV5-1 and J is TRBJ2-7; no clear D gene. The germline CDR1 and CDR2 sequences are SGHRS and YFSETQ. Deletions cut 2 bases from V and 6 bases from J, with 21 bases between. This CDR3 spans 16 amino acids. CDR3 loop: CASSLDRAVLLSEQYF. The CDR3 nucleotides are TGCGCCAGCAGCTTAGATCGGGCGGTCTTGTTGAGCGAGCAGTACTTC. The full variable domain, rest sourced from reference TRBV5-1 and TRBJ2-7, is KAGVTQTPRYLIKTRGQQVTLSCSPISGHRSVSWYQQTPGQGLQFLFEYFSETQRNKGNFPGRFSGRQFSNSRSEMNVSTLELGDSALYLCASSLDRAVLLSEQYFGPGTRLTVT.

The chain uses TRBV7-6 and TRBJ2-3; 11 nucleotides agree with TRBD2. This CDR3 has 16 residues. V lost 0 bases, J lost 4 bases, and 3 bases stayed unmatched. The germline CDR1 and CDR2 sequences are SGHVS and FNYEAQ. CDR3: CASSLATSGVADTQYF. CDR3 coding DNA: TGTGCCAGCAGCTTAGCGACTAGCGGGGTAGCAGATACGCAGTATTTT.

The J gene is TRBJ2-1, the V gene TRBV4-3; 10 nucleotides agree with TRBD2. Germline V CDR1 and CDR2: LGHNA, YSLEER. CDR3 length: 15 residues. V lost 4 bases, J lost 2 bases, and 2 bases stayed unmatched. The CDR3 protein is CASSRGTSAYNEQFF. CDR3 sequence (DNA): TGCGCCAGCAGCCGAGGGACTAGCGCCTACAATGAGCAGTTCTTC.

About this clone: Germline is not matched at one junction end, which may reflect a read error. Other DNA sequences in this sample translate to the same CDR3. V is TRBV7-7 and J is TRBJ2-5, with 7 bases identical to TRBD1. Germline V gene lookup returns CDR1 SSHAT and CDR2 FNYEAQ (reference sequence). This CDR3 is built from 13 residues. CDR3 residues: CASSLDREETQYF. DNA for the CDR3: TGTGCTAGCAGCTTAGACAGGGAGGAGACCCAGTACTTC.

The rearrangement links TRBV21-1 to TRBJ2-7; TRBD2 reflects the table's D call only, with no check against the DNA. TRBV21-1 is a recognized pseudogene. The CDR3 is made up of 12 amino acids. This CDR3 is CASSKYPYEQYF. CDR3 bases: TGTGCCAGCAGCAAGTATCCCTACGAGCAGTACTTC.

The CDR3 reads CASSAHSRRGTDTQYF. For the CDR3, the DNA is TGTGCCAGCAGCGCCCACTCGCGCAGGGGCACAGATACGCAGTATTTT. The rearrangement uses TRBV7-2 and TRBJ2-3; perhaps TRBD1 as D (5 bases). Trimming stripped 5 bases from V and 1 base from J, with 16 bases between. The germline V gene encodes CDR1 SGHTA and CDR2 FQGNSA. This CDR3 spans 16 amino acids.

This clone was counted ten times or more. The chain links TRBV29-1 to TRBJ2-1; 11 nucleotides line up with TRBD1. The length of the CDR3 is 14 residues. Germline assignment: CDR1 SQVTM and CDR2 ANQGSEA. V lost 6 bases, J lost 7 bases, and 8 bases stayed unmatched. The CDR3 is CSVNGQGARNEQFF. The CDR3 bases are TGCAGCGTAAATGGACAGGGGGCGCGGAATGAGCAGTTCTTC.

For this clone: Other DNA sequences within the sample encode an identical CDR3. The chain uses TRBV5-1 and TRBJ1-5; D might be TRBD1 (5 bases). V dropped 0 bases and J dropped 1 base, with 8 bases sitting between them. Germline V gene lookup returns CDR1 SGHRS and CDR2 YFSETQ. The CDR3 runs 15 residues. For the CDR3, the DNA is TGCGCCAGCAGCTTGGAGCAGGGAAGCAATCAGCCCCAGCATTTT. Translating gives CASSLEQGSNQPQHF.

Concerning this clone: A single base separates this from a much larger clone, so it may be a read error. The CDR3 region is CATRGRTENPYEQYF. Here the CDR3 DNA reads TGTGCCACGCGGGGGAGGACAGAGAATCCCTACGAGCAGTACTTC. The chain combines TRBV6-6 with TRBJ2-7; D perhaps matches TRBD2 (7 bases). Trimming cost V 10 bases and J 2 bases, with 21 bases left between them. The CDR3 spans 15 residues. Germline V CDR1 and CDR2: MNHNY, SVGAGI (reference sequence).

The rearrangement joins TRBV14 to TRBJ1-6; D remains ambiguous. Germline-derived CDR1 and CDR2 are SGHDN and FVKESK. With 4 bases removed from V and 7 bases from J, the gap between germline ends came to 8 bases. This CDR3 comprises 13 residues. The CDR3 sequence: CASSPTGNSPLHF. The CDR3 DNA reads TGTGCCAGCAGCCCCACCGGGAATTCACCCCTCCACTTT. The variable domain in full, with the rest retrieved from reference TRBV14 and TRBJ1-6, is EAGVTQFPSHSVIEKGQTVTLRCDPISGHDNLYWYRRVMGKEIKFLLHFVKESKQDESGMPNNRFLAERTGGTYSTLKVQPAELEDSGVYFCASSPTGNSPLHFGNGTRLTVT.

The V gene is TRBV7-3, the J gene TRBJ2-3; unclear D gene. This CDR3 has 13 amino acids. CDR1 is SGHTA, CDR2 FQGTGA, per germline. V gave up 2 bases and J gave up 6 bases, with 9 bases separating them. CDR3 residues: CASSLFPSDTQYF. The CDR3 nucleotides are TGTGCCAGCAGCTTATTCCCCTCCGATACGCAGTATTTT.

In its sample, this clone was seen once. The chain couples TRBV6-1 to TRBJ2-1; D might be TRBD2 (6 bases). CDR1 is MNHNS, CDR2 SASEGT, per germline. V lost 3 bases and J lost 4, with 13 bases in between. The CDR3 spans 15 residues. CDR3 coding DNA: TGTGCCAGCAGTGACGGGGTCGGGAGTTACAATGAGCAGTTCTTC. This sequence encodes CASSDGVGSYNEQFF.

The chain combines TRBV28 with TRBJ2-1, with D possibly TRBD2 on 6 matching bases. This CDR3 has 16 residues. V shed 4 bases and J shed 0 bases, with 13 bases lying between them. Germline V gene data show CDR1 as MDHEN and CDR2 as SYDVKM. CDR3 coding DNA: TGTGCCAGCAGTTCCTTAGGGAGGTTCTCCTACAATGAGCAGTTCTTC. Protein product: CASSSLGRFSYNEQFF.

A note on this clone: Distinct nucleotide sequences in the sample also encode this CDR3. The chain joins TRBV6-5 to TRBJ1-2; D call uncertain. Germline CDR1 and CDR2: MNHEY and SVGAGI. Trimming shortened V by 6 bases and J by 5 bases, and 7 bases separated the two germline ends. The CDR3 has 11 amino acids. For the CDR3, the DNA is TGTGCCAGCAGGGACGGATATGGCTACACCTTC. It specifies CASRDGYGYTF.

The J gene is TRBJ2-7, the V gene TRBV2, with 8 bases matching TRBD1. The V gene's germline CDR1 is SNHLY and CDR2 FYNNEI. Unmatched junction bases numbered 7, after V lost 2 bases and J lost 1 base. The CDR3 totals 16 residues. The CDR3 region is CASSEIGDRKSYEQYF. DNA for the CDR3: TGTGCCAGCAGTGAAATCGGGGACAGGAAGTCCTACGAGCAGTACTTC. The full variable domain, with the rest looked up from reference TRBV2 and TRBJ2-7, is EPEVTQTPSHQVTQMGQEVILRCVPISNHLYFYWYRQILGQKVEFLVSFYNNEISEKSEIFDDQFSVERPDGSNFTLKIRSTKLEDSAMYFCASSEIGDRKSYEQYFGPGTRLTVT.

This clone was seen only a few times. This chain uses TRBV27 with TRBJ1-6; D possibly corresponds to TRBD1 (5 bases). Germline loops: CDR1 MNHEY, CDR2 SMNVEV (reference sequence). V was clipped by 6 bases and J by 8 bases, with 11 bases between them. This CDR3 has 13 amino acids. DNA of the CDR3: TGTGCCAGCAGCAGGTGGGGGGATTCACCCCTCCACTTT. Protein sequence: CASSRWGDSPLHF.